This T cell receptor beta chain is from a study of blood T cells in healthy people across ages. Using a J-beta primer mix together with a sample-barcoded 5' primer, a second PCR was run for roughly 7 to 12 cycles. A tag from a template-switch adaptor with 12 random nucleotides marked each cDNA molecule. TCRdb itself ran the 5' RACE reads through MiXCR, one entry per CDR3 protein. In the table there are hundreds of thousands of distinct CDR3 sequences, around two fifths of which are singletons. Worth noting for this clonotype: Its matching antigen is unknown. At one boundary the junction diverges from the germline segment, which might be a read error.

The CDR3 loop spans 13 amino acids. Germline V gene sequence: CDR1 DFQATT, CDR2 SNEGSKA (reference sequence). No fewer than 5.5 micrograms of total RNA were isolated from every sample. Findings and caveats of the study: There were more naive CD4+ cells and higher diversity in long-lived donors than in aged donors.

Sequencing was carried out using blood. This TCR derives from a man between 60 and 75 years old in good health. The genes are TRBV20-1 and TRBJ2-7; D uncertain. The CDR3 spells CSARGPQPYEQYF. CDR3 in DNA: TGCAGTGCCAGAGGACCCCAACCCTACGAGCAGTACTTC.